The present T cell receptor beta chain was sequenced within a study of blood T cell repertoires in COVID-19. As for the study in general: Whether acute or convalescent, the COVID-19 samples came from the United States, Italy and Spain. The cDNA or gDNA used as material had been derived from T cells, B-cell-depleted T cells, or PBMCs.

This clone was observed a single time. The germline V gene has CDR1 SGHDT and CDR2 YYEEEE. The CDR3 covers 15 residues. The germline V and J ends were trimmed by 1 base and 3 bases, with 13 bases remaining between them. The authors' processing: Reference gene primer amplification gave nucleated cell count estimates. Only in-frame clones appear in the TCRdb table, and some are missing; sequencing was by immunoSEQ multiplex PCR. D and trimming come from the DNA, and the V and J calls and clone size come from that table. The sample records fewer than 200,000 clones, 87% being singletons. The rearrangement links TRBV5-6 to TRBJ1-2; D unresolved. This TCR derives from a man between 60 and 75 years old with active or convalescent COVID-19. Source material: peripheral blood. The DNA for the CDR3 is TGTGCCAGCAGCTTGTACCCGATCGGTGACTATGGCTACACCTTC. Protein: CASSLYPIGDYGYTF.